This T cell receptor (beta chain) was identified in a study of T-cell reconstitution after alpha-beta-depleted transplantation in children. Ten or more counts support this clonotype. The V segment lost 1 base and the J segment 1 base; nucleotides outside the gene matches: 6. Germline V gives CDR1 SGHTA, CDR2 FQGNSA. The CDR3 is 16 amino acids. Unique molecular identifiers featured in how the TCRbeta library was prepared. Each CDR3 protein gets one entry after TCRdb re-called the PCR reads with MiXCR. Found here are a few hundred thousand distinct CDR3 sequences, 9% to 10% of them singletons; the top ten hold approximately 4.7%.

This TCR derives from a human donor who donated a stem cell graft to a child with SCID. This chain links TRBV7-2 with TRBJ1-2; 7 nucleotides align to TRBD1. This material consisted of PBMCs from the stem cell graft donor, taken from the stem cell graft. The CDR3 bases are TGTGCCAGCAGCTTAGGGGGTACAGGGGTTAACTATGGCTACACCTTC. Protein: CASSLGGTGVNYGYTF.